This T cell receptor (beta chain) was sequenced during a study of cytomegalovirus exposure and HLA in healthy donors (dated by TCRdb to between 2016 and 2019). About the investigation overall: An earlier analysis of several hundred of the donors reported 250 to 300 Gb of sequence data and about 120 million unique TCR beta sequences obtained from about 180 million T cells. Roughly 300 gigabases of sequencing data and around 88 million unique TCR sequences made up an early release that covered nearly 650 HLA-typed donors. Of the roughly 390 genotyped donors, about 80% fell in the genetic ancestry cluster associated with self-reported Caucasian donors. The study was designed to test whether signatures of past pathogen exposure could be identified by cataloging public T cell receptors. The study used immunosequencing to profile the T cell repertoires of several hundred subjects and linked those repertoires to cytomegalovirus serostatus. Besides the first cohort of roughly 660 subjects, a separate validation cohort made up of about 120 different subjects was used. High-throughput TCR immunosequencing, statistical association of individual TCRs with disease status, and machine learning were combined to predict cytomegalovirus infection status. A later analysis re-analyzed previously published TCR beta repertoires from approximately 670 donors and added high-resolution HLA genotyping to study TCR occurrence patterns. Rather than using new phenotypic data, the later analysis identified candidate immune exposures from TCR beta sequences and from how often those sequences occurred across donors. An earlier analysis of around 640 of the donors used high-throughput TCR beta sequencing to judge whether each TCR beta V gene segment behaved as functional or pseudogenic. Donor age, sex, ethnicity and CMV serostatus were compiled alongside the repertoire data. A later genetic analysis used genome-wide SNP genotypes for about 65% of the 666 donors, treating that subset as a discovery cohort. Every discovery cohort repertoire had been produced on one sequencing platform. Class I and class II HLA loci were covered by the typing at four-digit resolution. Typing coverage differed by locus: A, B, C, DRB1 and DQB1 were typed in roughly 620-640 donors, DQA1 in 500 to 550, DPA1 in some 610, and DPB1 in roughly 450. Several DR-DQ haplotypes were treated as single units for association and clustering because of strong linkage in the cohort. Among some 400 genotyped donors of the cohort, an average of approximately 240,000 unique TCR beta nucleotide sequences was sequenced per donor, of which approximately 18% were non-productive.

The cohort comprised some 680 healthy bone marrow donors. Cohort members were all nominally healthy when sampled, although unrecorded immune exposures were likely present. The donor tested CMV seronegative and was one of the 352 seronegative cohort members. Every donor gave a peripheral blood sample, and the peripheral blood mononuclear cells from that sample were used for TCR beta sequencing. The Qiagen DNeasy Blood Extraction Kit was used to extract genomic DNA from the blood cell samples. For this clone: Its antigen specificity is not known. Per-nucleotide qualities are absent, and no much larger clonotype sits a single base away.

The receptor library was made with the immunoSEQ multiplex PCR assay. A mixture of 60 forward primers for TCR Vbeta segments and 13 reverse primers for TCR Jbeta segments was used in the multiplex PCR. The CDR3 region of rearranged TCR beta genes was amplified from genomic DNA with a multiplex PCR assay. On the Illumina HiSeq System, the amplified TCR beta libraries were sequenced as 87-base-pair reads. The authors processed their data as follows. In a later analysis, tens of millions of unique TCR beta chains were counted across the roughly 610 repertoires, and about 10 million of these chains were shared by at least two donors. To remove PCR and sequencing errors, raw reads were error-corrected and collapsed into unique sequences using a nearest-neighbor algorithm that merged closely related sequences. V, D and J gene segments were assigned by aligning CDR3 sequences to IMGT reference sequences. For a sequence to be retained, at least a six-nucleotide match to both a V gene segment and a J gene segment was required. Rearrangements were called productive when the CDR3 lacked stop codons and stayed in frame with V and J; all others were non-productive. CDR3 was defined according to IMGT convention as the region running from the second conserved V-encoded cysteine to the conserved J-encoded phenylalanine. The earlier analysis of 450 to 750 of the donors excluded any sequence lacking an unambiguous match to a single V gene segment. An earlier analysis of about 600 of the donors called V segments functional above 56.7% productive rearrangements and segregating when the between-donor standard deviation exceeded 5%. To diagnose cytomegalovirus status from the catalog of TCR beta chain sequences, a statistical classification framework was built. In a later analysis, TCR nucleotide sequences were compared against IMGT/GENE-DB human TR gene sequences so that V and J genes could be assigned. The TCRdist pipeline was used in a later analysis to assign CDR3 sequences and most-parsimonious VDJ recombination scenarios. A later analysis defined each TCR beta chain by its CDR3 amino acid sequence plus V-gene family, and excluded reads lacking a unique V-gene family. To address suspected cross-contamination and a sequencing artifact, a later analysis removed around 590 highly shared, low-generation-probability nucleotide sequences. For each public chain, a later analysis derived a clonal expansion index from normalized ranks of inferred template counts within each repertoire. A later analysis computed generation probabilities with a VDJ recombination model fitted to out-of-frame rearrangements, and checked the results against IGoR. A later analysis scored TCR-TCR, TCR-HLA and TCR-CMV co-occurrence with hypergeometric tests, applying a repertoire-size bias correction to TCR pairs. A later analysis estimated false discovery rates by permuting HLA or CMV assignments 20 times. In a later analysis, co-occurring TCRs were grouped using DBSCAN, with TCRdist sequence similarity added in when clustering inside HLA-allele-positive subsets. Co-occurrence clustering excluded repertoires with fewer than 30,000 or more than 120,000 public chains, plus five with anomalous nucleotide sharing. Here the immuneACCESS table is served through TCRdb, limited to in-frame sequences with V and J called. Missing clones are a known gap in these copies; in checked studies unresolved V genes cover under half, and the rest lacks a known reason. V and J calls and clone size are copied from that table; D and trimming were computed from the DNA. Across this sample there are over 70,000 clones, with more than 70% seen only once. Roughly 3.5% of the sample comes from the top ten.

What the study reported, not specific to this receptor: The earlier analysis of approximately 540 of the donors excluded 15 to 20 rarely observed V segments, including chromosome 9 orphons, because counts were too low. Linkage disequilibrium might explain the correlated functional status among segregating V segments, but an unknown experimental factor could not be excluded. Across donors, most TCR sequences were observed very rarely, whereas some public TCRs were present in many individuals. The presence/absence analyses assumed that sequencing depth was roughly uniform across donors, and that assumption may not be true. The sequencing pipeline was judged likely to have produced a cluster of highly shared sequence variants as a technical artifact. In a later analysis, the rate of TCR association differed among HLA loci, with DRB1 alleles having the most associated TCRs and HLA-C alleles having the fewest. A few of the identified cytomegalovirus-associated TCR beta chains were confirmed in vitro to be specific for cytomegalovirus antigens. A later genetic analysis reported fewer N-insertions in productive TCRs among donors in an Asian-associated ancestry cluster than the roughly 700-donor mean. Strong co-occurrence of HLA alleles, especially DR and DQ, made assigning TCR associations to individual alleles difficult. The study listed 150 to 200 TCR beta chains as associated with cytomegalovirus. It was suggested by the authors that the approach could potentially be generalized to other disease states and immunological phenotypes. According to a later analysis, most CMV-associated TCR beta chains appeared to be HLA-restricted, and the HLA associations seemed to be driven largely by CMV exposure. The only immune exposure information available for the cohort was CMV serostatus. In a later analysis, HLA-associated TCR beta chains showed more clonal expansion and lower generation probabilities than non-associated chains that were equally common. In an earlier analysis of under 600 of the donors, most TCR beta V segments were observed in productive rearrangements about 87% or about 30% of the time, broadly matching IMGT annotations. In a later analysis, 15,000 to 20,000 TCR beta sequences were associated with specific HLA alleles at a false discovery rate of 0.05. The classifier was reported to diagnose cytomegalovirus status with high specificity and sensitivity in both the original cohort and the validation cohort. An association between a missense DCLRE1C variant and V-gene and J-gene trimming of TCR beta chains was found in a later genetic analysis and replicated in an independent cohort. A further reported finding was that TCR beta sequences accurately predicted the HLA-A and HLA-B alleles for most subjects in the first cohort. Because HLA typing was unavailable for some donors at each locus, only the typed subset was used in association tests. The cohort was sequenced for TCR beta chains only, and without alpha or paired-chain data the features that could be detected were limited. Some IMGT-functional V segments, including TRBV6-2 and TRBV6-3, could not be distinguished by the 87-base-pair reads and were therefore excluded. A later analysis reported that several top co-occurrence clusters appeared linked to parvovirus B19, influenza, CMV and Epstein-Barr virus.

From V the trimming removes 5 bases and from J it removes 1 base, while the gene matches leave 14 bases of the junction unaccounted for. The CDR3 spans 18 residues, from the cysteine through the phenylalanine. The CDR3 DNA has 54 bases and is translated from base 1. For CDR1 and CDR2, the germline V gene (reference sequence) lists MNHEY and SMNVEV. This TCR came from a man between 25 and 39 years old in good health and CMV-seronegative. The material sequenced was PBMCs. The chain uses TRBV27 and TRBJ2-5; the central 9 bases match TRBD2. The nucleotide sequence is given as TGTGCCAGCAGTCCCCTGTGGGCTAGCGGGGAACTCCAAGAGACCCAGTACTTC. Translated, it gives CASSPLWASGELQETQYF.